The following is a TCR beta chain sequence with its context. The antigen remains unidentified. Every single donor gave one heparinised blood draw, and these averaged approximately 100 mL. Researchers reported sorting CD4+ naive, central memory, regulatory and stem cell-like memory cells via CD45RO/CCR7/CD25/CD127/CD95/CD27. From germline, CDR1 is GTSNPN and CDR2 SVGIG (reference sequence). With V trimmed by 7 bases and J by 1 base, 4 bases remained unmatched. The CDR3 contains 13 residues. This specimen comes from a study of beta chain features in type 1 diabetes. On the study more broadly: Regarding age, gender and cell yields, patients proved similar to healthy donors.

Study observations and caveats: Shorter TCRB CDR3s, moderately but significantly so, were found in Type 1 diabetes patients in all four CD4+ subsets.

Reverse transcription of all isolated RNA meant that expressed TCRB transcripts were sequenced. Mean read depth for naive, central memory and regulatory T cell samples was about 3.6 million reads. Only in-frame clones appear in the TCRdb table, and some are missing; sequencing was by immunoSEQ multiplex PCR. The sample gives some 350,000 clones, over 8.5% of which show up once; 0.45% to 0.65% is in the top ten. The clonotype comes from a young man with type 1 diabetes. The chain uses TRBV30 and TRBJ2-3; TRBD2 matches at 8 bases. The material sequenced was central memory CD4+ T cells from blood. CDR3 in amino acids: CAFETSGTDTQYF. CDR3 DNA sequence: TGTGCCTTCGAGACTAGCGGCACAGATACGCAGTATTTT. Supplemented by reference TRBV30 and TRBJ2-3, the full variable domain reads SQTIHQWPATLVQPVGSPLSLECTVEGTSNPNLYWYRQAAGRGLQLLFYSVGIGQISSEVPQNLSASRPQDRQFILSSKKLLLSDSGFYLCAFETSGTDTQYFGPGTRLTVL.